This TCR beta chain was identified in a study of Ad26.COV2.S vaccination and SARS-CoV-2 variants. Background on the study: Donor participated within the Ad26.COV2.S arm of the COV1001 trial.

The V gene end was trimmed by 1 base and the J gene end by 4 bases; junction bases not matched to a gene: 7. The CDR3 loop spans 15 amino acids. From germline, CDR1 is GTSNPN and CDR2 SVGIG (reference sequence). Treatment reported: some 20 received Ad26.COV2.S at low or high dose, single or two shots; roughly five received placebo; per-sample allocation not given. Sampling happened 63 days after the first vaccine or placebo injection. Using immunoSEQ multiplex PCR, the repertoire was profiled, and TCRdb retains in-frame clones only, with some absent. The sample consists of approximately 300,000 clones, approximately 86% of them appearing once.

The V gene is TRBV30, the J gene TRBJ1-3; the match to TRBD1 covers 7 bases. The TCR was taken from a person between 18 and 65 years old who received the Ad26.COV2.S COVID-19 vaccine or a placebo. Sequenced material: peripheral blood, taken in a trial of Ad26.COV2.S vaccine versus placebo. CDR3 in amino acids: CAWSATGAPGNTIYF. Written as DNA, the CDR3 is TGTGCCTGGAGTGCCACAGGGGCGCCCGGAAACACCATATATTTT. Variable domain in full (rest from reference TRBV30 and TRBJ1-3): SQTIHQWPATLVQPVGSPLSLECTVEGTSNPNLYWYRQAAGRGLQLLFYSVGIGQISSEVPQNLSASRPQDRQFILSSKKLLLSDSGFYLCAWSATGAPGNTIYFGEGSWLTVV.